The 6 T cell receptor beta chains listed next were all sequenced from one sample in a study of PD-1 blockade in classical Hodgkin lymphoma. All patients experienced relapse after autologous stem cell transplantation, and brentuximab vedotin exposure was variable. Profiling relied on immunoSEQ multiplex PCR, and the TCRdb table lists in-frame clones only, not all of them. This repertoire shows under 95,000 clones, roughly 91% found once; its top ten account for over 6.5%. The specimen comprised peripheral blood mononuclear cells (PBMCs), sampled at baseline. These receptors were collected from a human donor with classical Hodgkin lymphoma.

The V gene is TRBV2, the J gene TRBJ1-3; perhaps TRBD1 as D (5 bases). The V gene lost 4 bases and the J gene lost 4 bases, with 17 bases spanning the gap. The length of the CDR3 is 16 residues. CDR1 SNHLY and CDR2 FYNNEI come from the germline V gene. The CDR3 coding sequence is TGTGCCAGCAGTGTGGCAGGGCCCAACCTGGGAAACACCATATATTTT. Its protein is CASSVAGPNLGNTIYF.

V is TRBV30 and J is TRBJ2-7; 7 bases are shared with TRBD2. Germline V gene sequence: CDR1 GTSNPN, CDR2 SVGIG (reference sequence). The CDR3 runs to 15 residues. The trim removed 0 bases at V and 1 base at J, leaving 6 bases unmatched. Here the CDR3 reads CAWSVPGGLSYEQYF. In DNA, the CDR3 is TGTGCCTGGAGTGTACCGGGGGGACTATCCTACGAGCAGTACTTC.

The V and J genes are TRBV4-1 and TRBJ2-5; D might be TRBD2 (6 bases). Trimming took off 0 bases at V and 7 bases at J, with 15 bases between the two ends. The CDR3 is made up of 15 amino acids. The germline V gene has CDR1 MGHRA and CDR2 YSYEKL. CDR3 in DNA: TGCGCCAGCAGCCAAGAGCTAGCGATTTTTGGGACCCAGTACTTC. This gives the protein CASSQELAIFGTQYF.

The chain links TRBV11-2 to TRBJ1-5, with 9 bases lining up with TRBD1. V gave up 5 bases and J gave up 6 bases; unmatched junction bases: 8. This CDR3 has 15 amino acids. Germline lookup yields CDR1 SGHAT and CDR2 FQNNGV. The CDR3 DNA reads TGTGCCAGCAGCCCAACGACAGGGGGGCGTCAGCCCCAGCATTTT. Its translation: CASSPTTGGRQPQHF.

This clone was recorded a few times. The V call is TRBV19, the J call TRBJ1-1, with a tentative D call TRBD1 (6 bases). Trimming shortened V by 7 bases and J by 5 bases, and 17 bases separated the two germline ends. The CDR3 has 14 amino acids. Germline CDR1 reads LNHDA; CDR2 reads SQIVND (reference sequence). In DNA, the CDR3 is TGTGCCAGTACCTTCGGTGGGGGGCGGACTGAAGCTTTCTTT. Its protein is CASTFGGGRTEAFF.

The chain employs TRBV10-3 and TRBJ1-4, with a weak D call TRBD1 (5 bases). V gave up 4 bases and J gave up 7 bases, with 10 bases separating them. The CDR3 has 13 amino acids. CDR1 and CDR2 from the germline V gene are ENHRY and SYGVKD. CDR3 amino acids: CAISVRAGEKLFF. CDR3 bases: TGTGCCATCAGTGTCAGGGCGGGTGAAAAACTGTTTTTT.